This T cell receptor (beta chain) originates from a study of CD8 T cells in ankylosing spondylitis. This clonotype came up a few times. The target antigen is unknown. Study-wide results and caveats: Relatively rare in peripheral blood, disease-linked clones were also CD8+. Characteristic of ankylosing spondylitis blood, it appeared, was a TCR beta motif comprising several highly homologous variants. Significantly higher representation of disease-linked clones was reported for matched ankylosing spondylitis synovial fluid. Some motif variants had been reported before (in reactive arthritis synovial fluid and blood).

One entry per CDR3 protein, called by TCRdb with MiXCR from the 5' RACE reads. The sample contains 200,000 or so distinct CDR3 sequences, 20% to 30% of which appear only once. Sequencing was carried out using blood, either unsorted or a sorted T cell fraction (not recorded which). This receptor was taken from a male donor with ankylosing spondylitis or in good health (not recorded which).

CDR3 DNA: TGCAGCGTTGGACAGGCGAACACTGAAGCTTTCTTT. Its translation is CSVGQANTEAFF. This chain connects TRBV29-1 to TRBJ1-1, with D possibly TRBD1 on 6 matching bases. This CDR3 is built from 12 residues. The germline gives CDR1 SQVTM, CDR2 ANQGSEA. Trimming removed 4 bases from V and 1 base from J, with 7 bases in between.